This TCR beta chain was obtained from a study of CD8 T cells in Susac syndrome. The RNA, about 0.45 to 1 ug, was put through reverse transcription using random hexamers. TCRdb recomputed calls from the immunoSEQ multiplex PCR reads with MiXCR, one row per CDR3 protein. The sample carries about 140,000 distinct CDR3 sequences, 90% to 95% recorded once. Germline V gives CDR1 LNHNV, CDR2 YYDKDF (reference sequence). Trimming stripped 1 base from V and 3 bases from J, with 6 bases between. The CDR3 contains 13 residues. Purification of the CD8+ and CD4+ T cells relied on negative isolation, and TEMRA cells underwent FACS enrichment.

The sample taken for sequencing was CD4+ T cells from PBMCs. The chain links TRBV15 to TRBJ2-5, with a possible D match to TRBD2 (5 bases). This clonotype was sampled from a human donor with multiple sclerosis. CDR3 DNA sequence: TGTGCCACCAGCAGAGGGACTGAAGAGACCCAGTACTTC. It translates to CATSRGTEETQYF.